This TCR beta chain was observed in a study of identical twins. MiXCR, applied by TCRdb to the 5' RACE reads, yields one record per CDR3 protein. In the table there are fewer than 900,000 distinct CDR3 sequences, approximately 21% of which are singletons. CDR1 and CDR2 (germline): MNHEY, SVGAGI. V was pared by 2 bases and J by 6 bases, with 16 bases between. This CDR3 region has 16 residues. A few counts support this clonotype. This same sample was also taken into another study, of T cells expressing NK-cell markers.

This receptor was taken from a woman between 18 and 29 years old in good health. The specimen was PBMCs. V and J are TRBV6-5 and TRBJ2-2; D perhaps matches TRBD1 (5 bases). CDR3 sequence: CASSYAPTQGSGELFF. As DNA, the CDR3 is TGTGCCAGCAGTTACGCACCCACTCAGGGTTCCGGGGAGCTGTTTTTT.